This TCR beta chain was sequenced for a study of T cell responses to AZD1222 COVID-19 vaccine. Here immunoSEQ multiplex PCR was the method, and the copy in TCRdb shows in-frame clones only, minus some. In the table there are 120,000 or so clones, roughly 90% of which are singletons. V gave up 3 bases and J gave up 5 bases; unmatched junction bases: 7. The CDR3 is 15 residues long. Germline V gene data show CDR1 as SGHTA and CDR2 as FQGNSA. The material was peripheral blood, obtained on day 0 of AZD1222 vaccination. The sequence derives from an adult in good health. This rearrangement joins TRBV7-2 to TRBJ1-2; 9 nucleotides line up with TRBD1. The CDR3, as DNA: TGTGCCAGCAGCTTGAGGACAGGGGTCGAGTATGGCTACACCTTC. Amino acids: CASSLRTGVEYGYTF.